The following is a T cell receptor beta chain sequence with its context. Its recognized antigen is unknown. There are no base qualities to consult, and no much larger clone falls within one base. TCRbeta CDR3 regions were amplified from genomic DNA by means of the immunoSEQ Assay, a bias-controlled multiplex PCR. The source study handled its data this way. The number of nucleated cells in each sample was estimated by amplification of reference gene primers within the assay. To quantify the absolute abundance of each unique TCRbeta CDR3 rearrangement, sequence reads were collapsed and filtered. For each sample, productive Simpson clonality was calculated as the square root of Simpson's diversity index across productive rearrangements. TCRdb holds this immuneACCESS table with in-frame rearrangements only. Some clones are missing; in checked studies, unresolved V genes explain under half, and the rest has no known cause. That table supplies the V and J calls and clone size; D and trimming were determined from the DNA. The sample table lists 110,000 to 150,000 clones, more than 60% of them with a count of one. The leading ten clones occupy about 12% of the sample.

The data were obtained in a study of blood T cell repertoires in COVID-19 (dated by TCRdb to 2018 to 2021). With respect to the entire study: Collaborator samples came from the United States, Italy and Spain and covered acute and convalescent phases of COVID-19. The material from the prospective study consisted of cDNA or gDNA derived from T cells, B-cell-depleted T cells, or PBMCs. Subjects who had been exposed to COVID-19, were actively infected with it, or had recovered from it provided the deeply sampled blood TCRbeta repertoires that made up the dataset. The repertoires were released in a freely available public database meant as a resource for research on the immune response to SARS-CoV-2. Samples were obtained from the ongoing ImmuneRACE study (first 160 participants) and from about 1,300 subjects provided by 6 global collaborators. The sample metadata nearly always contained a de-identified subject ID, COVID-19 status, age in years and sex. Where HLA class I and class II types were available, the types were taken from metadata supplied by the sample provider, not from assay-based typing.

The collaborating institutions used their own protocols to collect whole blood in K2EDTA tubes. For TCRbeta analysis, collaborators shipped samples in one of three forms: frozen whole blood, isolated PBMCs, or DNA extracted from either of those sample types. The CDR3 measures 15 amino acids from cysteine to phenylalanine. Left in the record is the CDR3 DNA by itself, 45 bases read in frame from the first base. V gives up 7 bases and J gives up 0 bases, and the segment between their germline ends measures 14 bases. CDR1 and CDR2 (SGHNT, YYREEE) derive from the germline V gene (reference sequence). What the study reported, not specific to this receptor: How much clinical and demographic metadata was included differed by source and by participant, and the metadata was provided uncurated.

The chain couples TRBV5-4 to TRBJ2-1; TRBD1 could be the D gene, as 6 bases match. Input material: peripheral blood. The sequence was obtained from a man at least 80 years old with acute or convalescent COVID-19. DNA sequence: TGTGCCAGCCGCGGGCAGGGGAGCTCCTACAATGAGCAGTTCTTC. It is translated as CASRGQGSSYNEQFF. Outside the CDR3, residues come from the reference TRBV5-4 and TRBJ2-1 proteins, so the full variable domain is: ETGVTQSPTHLIKTRGQQVTLRCSSQSGHNTVSWYQQALGQGPQFIFQYYREEENGRGNFPPRFSGLQFPNYSSELNVNALELDDSALYLCASRGQGSSYNEQFFGPGTRLTVL.